Detailed here is one T cell receptor (beta chain). Its antigen remains unknown. These data originate in a study of monozygotic twins with inflammatory bowel disease. CDR1 is SEHNR, CDR2 FQNEAQ, per germline (reference sequence). CDR3 length equals 14 residues. Isolation of total RNA was performed on whole blood, with no prior T cell sorting. TCRdb reprocessed the 5' RACE reads and keeps a single row for each CDR3 protein, giving no DNA. Here the sample table reports approximately 400,000 distinct CDR3 sequences. General observations from the study: The authors could not tell different T cell subtypes apart.

The chain couples TRBV7-9 to TRBJ1-2. Input material: blood. This receptor was obtained from a human donor with ulcerative colitis or Crohn's disease, or a healthy co-twin of an affected twin (not recorded which). CDR3: CASSLEGNNYGYTF.